This T cell receptor (beta chain) was observed in a study of CD8+CD57+ T cells in acquired aplastic anemia. Study overall: DNA from sorted CD4+ and CD8+ cells averaged 3.2 ug.

Trimming shortened V by 6 bases and J by 8 bases, and 19 bases separated the two germline ends. CDR3 length: 14 amino acids. CDR1 is MGHDK, CDR2 SYGVNS, per germline. Profiling that covered TCR beta VDJ and CDR3 relied on genomic DNA as its template. MiXCR, applied by TCRdb to the reads, yields one record per CDR3 protein. The sample lists roughly 500,000 distinct CDR3 sequences, more than 25% seen once, with under 0.95% in the top ten. Patients who underwent sequencing had shown CD8+CD57+ cell expansion by flow cytometry. Every patient had severe acquired aplastic anemia. There was no therapy given to any patient before the blood sampling took place.

The sequence was collected from a human donor with aplastic anemia. The genes are TRBV25-1 and TRBJ1-2, with D perhaps matching TRBD1 (6 bases). The sample taken for sequencing was sorted CD4+, CD8+, or CD8+CD57+ T cells (not recorded which) from PBMCs. The CDR3 nucleotides read TGTGCCAGCAGCGTAGGGGACGGGGGCTACGGCTACACCTTC. The encoded protein is CASSVGDGGYGYTF.